The present T cell receptor beta chain was sequenced within a study of cytomegalovirus exposure and HLA in healthy donors. Study context: Most donors, about 77% of a few hundred genotyped, fell in the Caucasian-associated ancestry cluster.

This CDR3 is built from 12 residues. Germline assignment: CDR1 MGHDK and CDR2 SYGVNS. Trimming shortened V by 4 bases and J by 9 bases, and 12 bases separated the two germline ends. This clone was seen a handful of times. Its target is unknown. Study-wide results and caveats: Reports state that TCR beta sequences accurately predicted most subjects' HLA-A and HLA-B alleles.

Primers for the PCR totalled 60 Vbeta and 13 Jbeta. Profiled with immunoSEQ multiplex PCR; TCRdb holds only in-frame clones, not every one. The data hold more than 95,000 clones, with over 9% observed a single time. The chain joins TRBV25-1 to TRBJ1-1, with D tentatively TRBD1 (6 bases). The receptor was isolated from a middle-aged man in good health and CMV-seropositive. Specimen: PBMCs. CDR3 protein: CASSGSGTKAFF. CDR3 DNA sequence: TGTGCCAGCAGTGGATCCGGGACAAAAGCTTTCTTT.